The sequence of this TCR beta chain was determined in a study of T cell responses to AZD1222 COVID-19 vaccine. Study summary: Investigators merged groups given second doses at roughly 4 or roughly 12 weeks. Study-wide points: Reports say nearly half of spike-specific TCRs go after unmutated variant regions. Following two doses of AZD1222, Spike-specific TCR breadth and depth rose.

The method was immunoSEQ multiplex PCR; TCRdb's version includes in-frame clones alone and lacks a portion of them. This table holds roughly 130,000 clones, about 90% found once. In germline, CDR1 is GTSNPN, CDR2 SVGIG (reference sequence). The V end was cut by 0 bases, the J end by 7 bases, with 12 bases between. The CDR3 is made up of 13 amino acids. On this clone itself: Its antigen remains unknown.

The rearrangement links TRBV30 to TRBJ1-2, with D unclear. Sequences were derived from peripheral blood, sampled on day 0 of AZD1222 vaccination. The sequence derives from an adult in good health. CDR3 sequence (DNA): TGTGCCTGGAGTGTTCTGGCACCGGGTGGCTACACCTTC. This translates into CAWSVLAPGGYTF.